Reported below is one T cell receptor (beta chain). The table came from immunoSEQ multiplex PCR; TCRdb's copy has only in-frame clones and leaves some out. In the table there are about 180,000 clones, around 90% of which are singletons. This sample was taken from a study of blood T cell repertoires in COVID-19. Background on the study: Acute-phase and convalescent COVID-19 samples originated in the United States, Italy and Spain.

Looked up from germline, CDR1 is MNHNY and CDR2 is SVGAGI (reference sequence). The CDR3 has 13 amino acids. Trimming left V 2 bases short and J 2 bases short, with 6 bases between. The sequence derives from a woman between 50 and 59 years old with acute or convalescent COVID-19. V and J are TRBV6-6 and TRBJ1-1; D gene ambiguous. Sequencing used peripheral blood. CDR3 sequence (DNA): TGTGCCAGCAGTTACACAGTTAACACTGAAGCTTTCTTT. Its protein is CASSYTVNTEAFF.